The sequence of this T cell receptor beta chain was determined in a study of blood T cell repertoires in COVID-19. Study-wide context: T cells, B-cell-depleted T cells, or PBMCs supplied cDNA or gDNA.

Here immunoSEQ multiplex PCR was the method, and the copy in TCRdb shows in-frame clones only, minus some. This sample carries 200,000 to 250,000 clones, 84% of them seen once, and the ten largest clones take roughly 1.8%. The germline gives CDR1 DFQATT, CDR2 SNEGSKA (reference sequence). The CDR3 spans 12 residues. Trimming removed 3 bases at V and 3 bases at J, with 8 bases between. The sequenced sample was PBMCs or T cells enriched from blood (not recorded which). The chain is built from TRBV20-1 and TRBJ1-1; unclear D gene. This clonotype was sampled from a man in his fifties or sixties who had recovered from COVID-19. The CDR3 sequence is CSASGRYTEAFF. CDR3 in DNA: TGCAGTGCTAGTGGGAGATACACTGAAGCTTTCTTT.